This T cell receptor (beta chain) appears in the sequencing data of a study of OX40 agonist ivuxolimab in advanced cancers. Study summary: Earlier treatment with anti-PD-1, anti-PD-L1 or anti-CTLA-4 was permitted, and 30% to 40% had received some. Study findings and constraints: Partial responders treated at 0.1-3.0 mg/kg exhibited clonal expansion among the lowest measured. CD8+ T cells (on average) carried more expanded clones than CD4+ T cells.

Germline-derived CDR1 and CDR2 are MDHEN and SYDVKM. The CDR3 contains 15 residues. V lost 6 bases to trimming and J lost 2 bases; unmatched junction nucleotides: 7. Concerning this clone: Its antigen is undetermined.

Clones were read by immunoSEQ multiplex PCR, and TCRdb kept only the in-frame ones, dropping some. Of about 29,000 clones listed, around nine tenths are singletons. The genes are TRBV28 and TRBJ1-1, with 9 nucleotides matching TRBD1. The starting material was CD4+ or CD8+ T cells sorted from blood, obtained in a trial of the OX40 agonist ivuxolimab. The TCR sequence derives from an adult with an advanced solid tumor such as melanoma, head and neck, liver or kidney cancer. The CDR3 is CASSETGGYNTEAFF. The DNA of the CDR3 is TGTGCCAGCAGCGAAACAGGGGGCTATAACACTGAAGCTTTCTTT.